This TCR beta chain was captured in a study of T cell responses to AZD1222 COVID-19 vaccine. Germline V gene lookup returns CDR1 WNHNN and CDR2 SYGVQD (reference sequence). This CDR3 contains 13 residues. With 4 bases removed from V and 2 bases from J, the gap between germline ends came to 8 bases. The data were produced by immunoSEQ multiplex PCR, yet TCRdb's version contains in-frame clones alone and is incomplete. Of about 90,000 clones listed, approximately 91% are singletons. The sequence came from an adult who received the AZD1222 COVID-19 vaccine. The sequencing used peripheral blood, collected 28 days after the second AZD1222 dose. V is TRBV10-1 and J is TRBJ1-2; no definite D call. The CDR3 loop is CASSGTENYGYTF. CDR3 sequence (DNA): TGCGCCAGCAGTGGGACGGAAAACTATGGCTACACCTTC.